A selection of T cell receptor beta chains follows, all from one sample in a study of blood T cell repertoires in COVID-19. Data came from immunoSEQ multiplex PCR; TCRdb stores just in-frame clones and leaves some out. The sample lists about 170,000 clones, about nine tenths occurring once. The sequencing sample was made of peripheral blood. Receptors were obtained from a woman in her forties or fifties with acute or convalescent COVID-19. Each CDR3 is given without its conserved first and last residue. Each record gives: CDR3 protein, D gene, V gene. The D gene is left open where the match is weak.

ASSPGTYNYEQY . TRBV11-2
ASSNPSVTQY . TRBV19
ASAGQDQGYEQY TRBD1 TRBV10-3
ASSSAVTYEQY . TRBV7-9
ASSQVGRGYGNTIY . TRBV14
ASSFTSSGNTIY . TRBV27
ASSRGQGENQPQH TRBD1 TRBV25-1
ATSERQSTEAF . TRBV24-1
ASSQDEDLRGSPLH . TRBV4-2
ASSLRGLNTEAF TRBD1 TRBV28
ASIAGQGAGGYT TRBD1 TRBV5-4
ASRGLRGLYEQY TRBD1 TRBV27
ASSYLGPGPNEKLF . TRBV5-6
ASSPRRFSGNTIY . TRBV6-5
ASSLRGGGTEAF . TRBV27
AWSSGGETQY TRBD1 TRBV30
ATSPRGGSYGYT . TRBV24-1
ASSQAADEKLF . TRBV4-1
ASSEGTSINQPQH . TRBV5-1
ASNFEQMKGQTGELF . TRBV7-9
ASSYSTGGGGYT TRBD1 TRBV6-6
ASSLGHGAYEQY . TRBV5-6
ASSWGSVYGYT . TRBV11-3
ASNLDRDYGYT TRBD1 TRBV5-4
ASSPSGGAWSYNEQF TRBD2 TRBV27
ASDLTGVTGELF TRBD1 TRBV6-5
ASRARGSNQPQH . TRBV19
ASSYGGDRGLGYT TRBD1 TRBV5-1
ASSRTILQGGYT TRBD1 TRBV4-1
ASRGFHRGRASTDTQY TRBD1 TRBV23-1
ASSRQGYQPQH TRBD1 TRBV18
ASSRPAGNTEAF . TRBV4-1
ASSFQGWTEAF . TRBV7-2
ASSLELGRTDTQY . TRBV11-3
SVVAGGPLEQY TRBD2 TRBV29-1
ASSGYSGSRNEQF TRBD2 TRBV7-8
ASSVSGANPYNEQF TRBD2 TRBV5-4
ASSIYSGRVWEQF TRBD2 TRBV19
ASSPYPYNEQF . TRBV19
ASSTSGALYEQY TRBD2 TRBV27
ASSGRDTGGLH . TRBV4-3
ASSLKGPREPNRLVNTIY . TRBV7-6
ASSMLGDNSPLH . TRBV19
ASSVGGTGFNEQF TRBD1 TRBV9
ASSQARAALYNEQF . TRBV14
ASSLGGTGRGVSSTEAF . TRBV5-1
ASSVAGTGELF . TRBV9
ASTDLGSYT . TRBV2
AWSSAGSYGYT . TRBV30
ASSLGLADTGELF TRBD2 TRBV11-3
SVGGVGDYGYT . TRBV29-1
ASSNPGLAGGLGTDTQY TRBD2 TRBV5-1
ASSSLSYNEQF . TRBV5-1